This T cell receptor beta chain was recorded in a study of blood T cell repertoires in COVID-19. As for the study in general: Sites across the United States, Italy and Spain contributed samples from acute and convalescent COVID-19.

Enrollment of patients from Seattle took place during active infection, with longitudinal follow-up. TCRdb's copy holds only in-frame clones and misses some; the assay was immunoSEQ multiplex PCR. This sample has 25,000 to 35,000 clones, with approximately 93% found just once. V dropped 1 base and J dropped 6 bases, with 8 bases sitting between them. This CDR3 is built from 13 residues. Germline V gives CDR1 SGHTA, CDR2 FQGNSA. This sequence was found in a woman in her 70s with COVID-19, enrolled during active disease. The sample comprised peripheral blood. The chain couples TRBV7-2 to TRBJ2-3; D is uncertain. In DNA, the CDR3 is TGTGCCAGCAGCTTAGATCGGTGGGATACGCAGTATTTT. It translates to CASSLDRWDTQYF.